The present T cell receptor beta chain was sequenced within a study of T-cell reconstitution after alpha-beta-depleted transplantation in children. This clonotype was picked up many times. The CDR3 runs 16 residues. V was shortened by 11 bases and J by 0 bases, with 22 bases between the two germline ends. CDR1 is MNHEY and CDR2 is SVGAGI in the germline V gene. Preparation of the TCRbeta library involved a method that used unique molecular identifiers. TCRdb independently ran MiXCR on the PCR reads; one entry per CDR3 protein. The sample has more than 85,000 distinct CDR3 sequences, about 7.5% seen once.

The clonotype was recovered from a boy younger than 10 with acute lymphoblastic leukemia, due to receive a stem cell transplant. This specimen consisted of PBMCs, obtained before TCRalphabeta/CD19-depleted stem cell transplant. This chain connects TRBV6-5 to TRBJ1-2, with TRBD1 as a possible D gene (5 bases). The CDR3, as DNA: TGTGCCCTTAGGGAACTTACAGGTTCCTCTAACTATGGCTACACCTTC. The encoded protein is CALRELTGSSNYGYTF.